The entry below describes one T cell receptor beta chain. This record comes from a study of chemoradiotherapy in HPV16-positive cancers. Assay: immunoSEQ multiplex PCR; the TCRdb copy retains only in-frame clones and omits some. Among over 20,000 clones, over 60% were seen once, and the ten largest hold 2.6%. The junction had 13 bases not matched to a gene; V was cut back by 6 bases and J by 0 bases. Germline values: CDR1 MDHEN, CDR2 SYDVKM. The CDR3 is 18 amino acids. The TCR comes from a human donor with HPV-associated anogenital cancer. The material was obtained from a patient who underwent chemoradiotherapy. This sequence joins TRBV28 and TRBJ2-2, with TRBD1 matching 7 bases. DNA for the CDR3: TGTGCCAGCAGAAGATCCGGGACAGCACATCCGAACACCGGGGAGCTGTTTTTT. Amino acid sequence: CASRRSGTAHPNTGELFF.